These T cell receptor beta chains were read from a single sample in a study of OX40 agonist ivuxolimab in advanced cancers. Repertoires were generated with immunoSEQ multiplex PCR, while TCRdb's copy carries only in-frame clones and drops some. The data contain approximately 73,000 clones, 80% to 90% of them singletons. Sample: CD4+ or CD8+ T cells sorted from blood, taken in a trial of the OX40 agonist ivuxolimab. These TCRs come from an adult with an advanced solid tumor such as melanoma, head and neck, liver or kidney cancer. CDR3s include the opening cysteine and the closing phenylalanine or tryptophan. A D gene is named only where the DNA matches it firmly. Size is stated for part of the rows, as once, few or many counts, or as a class when the clone is expanded.

v_call	j_call	d_call	clone_size	cdr3_nt	cdr3_aa
TRBV6-5	TRBJ1-3	TRBD1	few	TGTGCCAGCAGCCCTCAGGGGGTAGAGTTTGCCATATATTTT	CASSPQGVEFAIYF
TRBV6-1	TRBJ1-2	-	-	TGTGCCAGCAGTGAAGCGAGGGGAGGCTATGGCTACACCTTC	CASSEARGGYGYTF
TRBV2	TRBJ1-6	TRBD1	once	TGTGCCAGCCGAACCGACCTGACAGGGCTAAATTCACCCCTCCACTTT	CASRTDLTGLNSPLHF
TRBV4-1	TRBJ1-5	-	-	TGCGCCAGCAGCTCACAAATCTATAGCAATCAGCCCCAGCATTTT	CASSSQIYSNQPQHF
TRBV7-3	TRBJ2-2	-	-	TGTGCCAGCAGCTTAGCAGGACGGACCGGGGAGCTGTTTTTT	CASSLAGRTGELFF
TRBV28	TRBJ1-2	-	-	TGTGCCAGCAGTCTTCTGGGCCCCTATGGCTACACCTTC	CASSLLGPYGYTF
TRBV19	TRBJ2-1	TRBD2	once	TGTGCCAGTAGTATTCGGGGGGGTTTAGGGAATGAGCAGTTCTTC	CASSIRGGLGNEQFF
TRBV28	TRBJ1-2	TRBD1	-	TGTGCCAGCAGTCCCTTGGGACAGGGGGCGTTTACCGCTAACTATGGCTACACCTTC	CASSPLGQGAFTANYGYTF
TRBV30	TRBJ2-1	TRBD2	-	TGTGCCTGGAGTCTAGCGGGGGGTTGGAATGAGCAGTTCTTC	CAWSLAGGWNEQFF
TRBV27	TRBJ1-1	-	-	TGTGCCAGCAGTTTAAACCCCCTCCTGAACACTGAAGCTTTCTTT	CASSLNPLLNTEAFF
TRBV7-2	TRBJ2-7	-	-	TGTGCCAGCAGCTTAGACAGGGTATCCTACGAGCAGTACTTC	CASSLDRVSYEQYF
TRBV7-2	TRBJ1-1	-	-	TGTGCCAGCAGCTTAGAGGGGGGGGCTGAAGCTTTCTTT	CASSLEGGAEAFF
TRBV28	TRBJ2-1	-	-	TGTGCCAGCAGTAGGGAACACCCCTCCTACAATGAGCAGTTCTTC	CASSREHPSYNEQFF
TRBV10-2	TRBJ2-3	-	once	TGCGCCAGCAGTAGACAAGTCCAGGGTACGCAGTATTTT	CASSRQVQGTQYF
TRBV9	TRBJ1-4	-	-	TGTGCCAGCAGCGTGGAGGGCGGCGAAGAAAAACTGTTTTTT	CASSVEGGEEKLFF
TRBV28	TRBJ2-7	TRBD1	-	TGTGCCAGCAGCCTCAGGGGGCCCTCTTACGAGCAGTACTTC	CASSLRGPSYEQYF
TRBV7-2	TRBJ1-2	TRBD1	-	TGTGCCAGCAGCATTGGACAGGGGGCGGGTTATGGCTACACCTTC	CASSIGQGAGYGYTF
TRBV6-1	TRBJ2-3	TRBD2	-	TGTGCCAGCAGTGGCGAAGGGACTAGCGTTTCACTTTATACGCAGTATTTT	CASSGEGTSVSLYTQYF
TRBV10-2	TRBJ1-1	-	once	TGCGCCAGCAGTGAGCCGTATTCGGGCCTGACTGAAGCTTTCTTT	CASSEPYSGLTEAFF
TRBV4-3	TRBJ2-3	-	-	TGCGCCAGCAGCCAAGATTTACCCTCGACATCTAGCACAGATACGCAGTATTTT	CASSQDLPSTSSTDTQYF
TRBV4-3	TRBJ2-2	-	-	TGCGCCAGCAGCCCTGACAGGCTTACCGGGGAGCTGTTTTTT	CASSPDRLTGELFF
TRBV6-1	TRBJ2-7	TRBD2	-	TGTGCCAGCAGTAAGCGGGACTCCTCCTACGAGCAGTACTTC	CASSKRDSSYEQYF
TRBV6-1	TRBJ2-1	-	-	TGTGCCTCCAGGACACCTCCCTGGGATGAGCAGTTCTTC	CASRTPPWDEQFF
TRBV10-3	TRBJ2-3	-	-	TGTGCCATCAACGTCGGGGGGCAGGGAGATACGCAGTATTTT	CAINVGGQGDTQYF
TRBV2	TRBJ1-2	-	-	TGTGCCAGCAGGGACCTAAGGACGGCCGGCTACACCTTC	CASRDLRTAGYTF
TRBV5-1	TRBJ1-4	-	-	TGCGCCAGCAGCTTGCCCGCAGACAGGCGGGGGGAAAAACTGTTTTTT	CASSLPADRRGEKLFF
TRBV28	TRBJ2-3	-	-	TGTGCCAGCAGTTTGCCGGCAGGGGTAGGGGATACGCAGTATTTT	CASSLPAGVGDTQYF
TRBV7-2	TRBJ2-7	-	-	TGTGCCAGCAGCTGGTCCGGGGTCGGAGCCTACGAGCAGTACTTC	CASSWSGVGAYEQYF
TRBV5-1	TRBJ1-2	-	-	TGCGCCAGCAGCTTGGAGGGTGGGGAAGGCTACACCTTC	CASSLEGGEGYTF
TRBV6-5	TRBJ1-5	-	-	TGTGCCAGCAGAACCCTTTACAAGTGGGATCAGCCCCAGCATTTT	CASRTLYKWDQPQHF
TRBV7-2	TRBJ1-3	-	-	TGTGCCAGCAGCTTAGGGGGGGAGGGAAACACCATATATTTT	CASSLGGEGNTIYF
TRBV14	TRBJ1-6	-	-	TGTGCCAGCAGCCAAGACGGAAATTCACCCCTCCACTTT	CASSQDGNSPLHF
TRBV4-1	TRBJ2-7	-	-	TGCGCCAGCAGCCAAGATGGTTGGGACGGCCCCTACGAGCAGTACTTC	CASSQDGWDGPYEQYF
TRBV28	TRBJ1-2	-	-	TGTGCCAGCAGTTACTTTTTCTATGGCTACACCTTC	CASSYFFYGYTF
TRBV4-1	TRBJ1-4	TRBD1	once	TGCGCCAGCAGCCTCAGTCCGGGACAGGGTGAAAAACTGTTTTTT	CASSLSPGQGEKLFF
TRBV15	TRBJ2-2	-	once	TGTGCCACCAGCAGAGATCTGTATAGTCACACCGGGGAGCTGTTTTTT	CATSRDLYSHTGELFF
TRBV5-1	TRBJ2-7	-	-	TGCGCCAGCAGCTGGGACGGGACGGGCGAGCAGTACTTC	CASSWDGTGEQYF
TRBV6-5	TRBJ2-6	-	few	TGTGCCAGCAGCCGGGTTTCAGGGGCCAACGTCCTGACTTTC	CASSRVSGANVLTF
TRBV7-2	TRBJ1-5	-	-	TGTGCCAGCAGCTTTGGGCAGAACCAGCCCCAGCATTTT	CASSFGQNQPQHF
TRBV11-2	TRBJ2-7	TRBD1	-	TGTGCCAGCAGCTCGACGAACCACAGGGGCACCTACGAGCAGTACTTC	CASSSTNHRGTYEQYF
TRBV27	TRBJ1-4	TRBD1	-	TGTGCCAGCAGAAAATACCCCGGGACAGGAGAAACGAATGAAAAACTGTTTTTT	CASRKYPGTGETNEKLFF
TRBV28	TRBJ2-5	-	-	TGTGCCAGCAGCCAGGGACAAGAGACCCAGTACTTC	CASSQGQETQYF
TRBV2	TRBJ1-5	TRBD1	-	TGTGCCAGCAGTGATCAGACAGGGCTCAATCAGCCCCAGCATTTT	CASSDQTGLNQPQHF
TRBV10-3	TRBJ2-2	TRBD1	-	TGTGCCATCAGTGAGTCGAGGACAGGGGCCGGCACCGGGGAGCTGTTTTTT	CAISESRTGAGTGELFF
TRBV30	TRBJ1-1	TRBD1	-	TGTGCCTGGAGGGGGGGGACAGGGGATGAAGCTTTCTTT	CAWRGGTGDEAFF
TRBV29-1	TRBJ1-1	-	-	TGCAGCGTTGAAACGGGGACACAGAACACTGAAGCTTTCTTT	CSVETGTQNTEAFF
TRBV9	TRBJ1-2	-	-	TGTGCCAGCAGCGTAGCCAGGGTGGACTATGGCTACACCTTC	CASSVARVDYGYTF
TRBV4-3	TRBJ2-3	TRBD1	-	TGCGCCAGCAGCCGCAAACCGGGACAGGGGCACACAGATACGCAGTATTTT	CASSRKPGQGHTDTQYF
TRBV5-1	TRBJ2-7	-	-	TGCGCCAGCAGCTTGGTTTCCGAATACGAGCAGTACTTC	CASSLVSEYEQYF
TRBV7-2	TRBJ2-7	TRBD1	-	TGTGCCAGCAGCAAAGACAGGGGATCCCGCTACGAGCAGTACTTC	CASSKDRGSRYEQYF
TRBV7-2	TRBJ2-2	-	-	TGTGCCAGCAGCTTAGTATACGCGTCCGGGGAGCTGTTTTTT	CASSLVYASGELFF
TRBV7-2	TRBJ2-6	-	once	TGTGCCAGCAGCTTACACGCGGGCTCTGGGGCCAACGTCCTGACTTTC	CASSLHAGSGANVLTF